This passage covers 8 T cell receptor beta chains from one sample sequenced in a study of T-cell reconstitution after alpha-beta-depleted transplantation in children. For TCRbeta, the library was prepared with unique molecular identifiers. TCRdb analysed the PCR reads with MiXCR anew, one entry per CDR3 protein. Here the sample spans hundreds of thousands of distinct CDR3 sequences, roughly a tenth being singletons. The specimen comprised PBMCs, sampled before TCRalphabeta/CD19-depleted stem cell transplant. The source of these receptors is a child less than two years old with acute myeloid leukemia, due to receive a stem cell transplant.

There are many counts of this clonotype. V gene TRBV7-8 combines with J gene TRBJ1-1; a weak D match, TRBD1 (5 bases). The V and J ends lost 1 base and 5 bases respectively, with 14 bases between them. This CDR3 is built from 15 residues. Germline CDR1 reads SGHVS; CDR2 reads FQNEAQ. In DNA, the CDR3 is TGTGCCAGCAGCTTAGGCAGTGGGGCGAGTACTGAAGCTTTCTTT. Protein sequence: CASSLGSGASTEAFF.

The chain is built from TRBV9 and TRBJ2-7, with 9 nucleotides matching TRBD1. The V gene's germline CDR1 is SGDLS and CDR2 YYNGEE. The CDR3 spans 15 residues. Trimming removed 3 bases from V and 4 bases from J; junction bases left unmatched: 8. CDR3 protein: CASSAEDRGGYEQYF. In nucleotides, the CDR3 is TGTGCCAGCAGCGCCGAGGACAGGGGAGGGTACGAGCAGTACTTC.

The sample holds many counts of this clonotype. CDR3 in amino acids: CASSLIAGDTDTQYF. The CDR3 bases are TGCGCCAGCAGCCTAATAGCGGGAGACACAGATACGCAGTATTTT. This sequence joins TRBV4-3 and TRBJ2-3; 9 bases are a match to TRBD2. The V segment lost 4 bases and the J segment 2 bases; nucleotides outside the gene matches: 4. This CDR3 spans 15 amino acids. The germline V gene encodes CDR1 LGHNA and CDR2 YSLEER.

Note on this clonotype: A much larger clone differs by one base, so this may be a read error. The genes are TRBV3-1 and TRBJ2-7, with D maybe TRBD1 (5 bases). Trimming pared 4 bases from V and 4 bases from J, leaving 11 bases between. The CDR3 runs to 13 residues. CDR1 and CDR2 (germline): LGHDT, YNNKEL (reference sequence). CDR3 region: CASSLGVEYEQYF. CDR3 coding DNA: TGTGCCAGCAGCCTAGGGGTTGAGTACGAGCAGTACTTC.

The chain joins TRBV30 to TRBJ1-2; no firm D call. The CDR3 is 11 amino acids. Trimming left V 0 bases short and J 7 bases short, with 6 bases between. Germline CDR1 reads GTSNPN; CDR2 reads SVGIG (reference sequence). For the CDR3, the DNA is TGTGCCTGGAGTGTAGGTTCTGGCTACACCTTC. It translates to CAWSVGSGYTF.

This clonotype was seen ten or more times. The chain uses TRBV5-1 and TRBJ2-7, with 10 bases that match TRBD1. The germline V gene has CDR1 SGHRS and CDR2 YFSETQ. V was clipped by 6 bases and J by 1 base; unmatched bases: 4. This CDR3 is 14 amino acids long. The DNA of the CDR3 is TGCGCCAGCAACAAGGGACAGGGGTCCTACGAGCAGTACTTC. Translated, it gives CASNKGQGSYEQYF.

V usage is TRBV7-9 and J usage is TRBJ2-1; 9 nucleotides match TRBD1. J lost 8 bases, V lost 5 bases, and 13 bases had no gene match. Germline values: CDR1 SEHNR, CDR2 FQNEAQ (reference sequence). This CDR3 has 16 residues. The CDR3 here is CASSAFTGGSGDEQFF. The CDR3 DNA sequence: TGTGCCAGCAGCGCCTTTACAGGGGGCAGTGGGGATGAGCAGTTCTTC.

This clonotype has ten or more counts. This chain joins TRBV20-1 and TRBJ1-5; 8 bases are shared with TRBD1. The CDR3 has 15 residues. Germline-derived CDR1 and CDR2 are DFQATT and SNEGSKA (reference sequence). V was pared by 0 bases and J by 4 bases, with 5 bases of the junction left unmatched. The CDR3 bases are TGCAGTGCTAGAGATCGGGACAGGAGAAATCAGCCCCAGCATTTT. Protein product: CSARDRDRRNQPQHF.